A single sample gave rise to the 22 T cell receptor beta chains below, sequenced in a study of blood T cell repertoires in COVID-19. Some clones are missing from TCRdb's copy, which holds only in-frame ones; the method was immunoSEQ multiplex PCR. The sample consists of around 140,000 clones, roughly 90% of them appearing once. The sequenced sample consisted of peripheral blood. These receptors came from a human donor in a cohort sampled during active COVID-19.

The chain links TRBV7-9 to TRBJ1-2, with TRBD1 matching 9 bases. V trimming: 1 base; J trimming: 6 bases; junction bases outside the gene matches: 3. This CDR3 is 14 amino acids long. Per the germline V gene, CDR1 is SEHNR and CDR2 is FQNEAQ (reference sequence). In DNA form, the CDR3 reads TGTGCCAGCAGCTTAGAGGGACAGGGACATGGCTACACCTTC. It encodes CASSLEGQGHGYTF.

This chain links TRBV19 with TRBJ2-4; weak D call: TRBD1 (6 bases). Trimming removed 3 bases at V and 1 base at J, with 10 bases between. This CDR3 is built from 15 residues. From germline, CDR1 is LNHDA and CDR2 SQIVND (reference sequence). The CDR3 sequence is CASSMGTLAKNIQYF. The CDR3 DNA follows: TGTGCCAGTAGTATGGGGACACTGGCCAAAAACATTCAGTACTTC.

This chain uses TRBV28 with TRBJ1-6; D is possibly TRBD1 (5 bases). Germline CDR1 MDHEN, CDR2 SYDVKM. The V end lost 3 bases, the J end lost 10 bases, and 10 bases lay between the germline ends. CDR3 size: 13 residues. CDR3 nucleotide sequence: TGTGCCAGCAGTTTTCAGGGAATGTCACCCCTCCACTTT. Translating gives CASSFQGMSPLHF.

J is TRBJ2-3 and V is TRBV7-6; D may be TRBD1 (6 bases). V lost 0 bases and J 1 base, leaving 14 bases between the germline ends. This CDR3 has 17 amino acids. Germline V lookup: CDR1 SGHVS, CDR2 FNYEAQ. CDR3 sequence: CASSLAHSRGGTDTQYF. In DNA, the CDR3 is TGTGCCAGCAGCTTAGCGCACTCCAGGGGAGGCACAGATACGCAGTATTTT.

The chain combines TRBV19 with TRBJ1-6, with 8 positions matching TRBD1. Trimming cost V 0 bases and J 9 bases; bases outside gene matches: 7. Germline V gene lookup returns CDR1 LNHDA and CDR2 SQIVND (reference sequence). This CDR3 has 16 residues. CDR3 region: CASSIDADRALSPLHF. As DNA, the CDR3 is TGTGCCAGTAGTATAGATGCGGACAGGGCACTTTCACCCCTCCACTTT.

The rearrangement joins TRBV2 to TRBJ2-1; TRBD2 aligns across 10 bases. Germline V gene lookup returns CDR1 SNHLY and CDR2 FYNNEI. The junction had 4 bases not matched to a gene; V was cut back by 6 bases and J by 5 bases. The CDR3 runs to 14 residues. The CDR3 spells CASSSGLADNEQFF. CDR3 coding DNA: TGTGCCAGCAGCTCCGGACTAGCGGACAATGAGCAGTTCTTC. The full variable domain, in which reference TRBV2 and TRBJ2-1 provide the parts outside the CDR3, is EPEVTQTPSHQVTQMGQEVILRCVPISNHLYFYWYRQILGQKVEFLVSFYNNEISEKSEIFDDQFSVERPDGSNFTLKIRSTKLEDSAMYFCASSSGLADNEQFFGPGTRLTVL.

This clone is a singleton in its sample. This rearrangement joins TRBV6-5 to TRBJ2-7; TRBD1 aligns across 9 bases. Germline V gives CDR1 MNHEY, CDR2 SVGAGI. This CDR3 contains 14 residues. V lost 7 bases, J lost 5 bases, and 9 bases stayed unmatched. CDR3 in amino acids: CASILWTGAHEQYF. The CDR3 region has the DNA TGTGCCAGCATCCTTTGGACAGGGGCCCACGAGCAGTACTTC.

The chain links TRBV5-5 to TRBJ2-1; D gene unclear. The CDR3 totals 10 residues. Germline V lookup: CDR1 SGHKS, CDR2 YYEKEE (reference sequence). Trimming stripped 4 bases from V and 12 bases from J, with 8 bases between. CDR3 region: CASSGRRQFF. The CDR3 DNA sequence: TGTGCCAGCAGCGGTCGGAGGCAGTTCTTC.

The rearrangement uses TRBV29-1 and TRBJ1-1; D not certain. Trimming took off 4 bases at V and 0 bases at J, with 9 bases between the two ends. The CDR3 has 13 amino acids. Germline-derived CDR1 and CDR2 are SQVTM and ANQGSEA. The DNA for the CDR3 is TGCAGCGTTGGGTCAGGCTTGAACACTGAAGCTTTCTTT. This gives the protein CSVGSGLNTEAFF.

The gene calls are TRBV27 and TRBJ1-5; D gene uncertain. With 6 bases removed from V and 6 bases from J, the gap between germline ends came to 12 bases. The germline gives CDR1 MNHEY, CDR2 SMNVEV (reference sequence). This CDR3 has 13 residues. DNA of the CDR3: TGTGCCAGCAGCTGGGCAATTACTCAGCCCCAGCATTTT. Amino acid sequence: CASSWAITQPQHF.

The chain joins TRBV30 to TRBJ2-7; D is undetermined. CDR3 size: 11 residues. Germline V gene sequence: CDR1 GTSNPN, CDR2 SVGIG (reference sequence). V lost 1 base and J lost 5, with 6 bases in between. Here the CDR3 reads CAWSELNEQYF. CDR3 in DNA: TGTGCCTGGAGTGAACTAAACGAGCAGTACTTC.

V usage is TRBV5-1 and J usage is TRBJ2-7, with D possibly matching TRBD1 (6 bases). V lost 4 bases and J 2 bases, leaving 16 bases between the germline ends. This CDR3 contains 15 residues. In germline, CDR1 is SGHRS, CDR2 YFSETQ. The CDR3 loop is CASSTLDRFTYEQYF. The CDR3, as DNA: TGCGCCAGCAGCACCCTGGACAGATTTACCTACGAGCAGTACTTC. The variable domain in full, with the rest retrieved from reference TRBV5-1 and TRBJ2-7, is KAGVTQTPRYLIKTRGQQVTLSCSPISGHRSVSWYQQTPGQGLQFLFEYFSETQRNKGNFPGRFSGRQFSNSRSEMNVSTLELGDSALYLCASSTLDRFTYEQYFGPGTRLTVT.

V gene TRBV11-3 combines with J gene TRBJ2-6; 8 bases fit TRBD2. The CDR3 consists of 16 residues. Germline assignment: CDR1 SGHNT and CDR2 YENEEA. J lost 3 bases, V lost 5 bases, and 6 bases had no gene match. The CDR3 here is CASSPRGGYGANVLTF. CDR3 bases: TGTGCCAGCAGCCCCCGGGGGGGCTATGGGGCCAACGTCCTGACTTTC.

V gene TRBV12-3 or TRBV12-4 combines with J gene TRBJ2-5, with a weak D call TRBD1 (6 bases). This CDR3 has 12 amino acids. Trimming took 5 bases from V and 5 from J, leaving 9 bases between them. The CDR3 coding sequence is TGTGCCAGCAGTACAGGGTGGGAGACCCAGTACTTC. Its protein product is CASSTGWETQYF.

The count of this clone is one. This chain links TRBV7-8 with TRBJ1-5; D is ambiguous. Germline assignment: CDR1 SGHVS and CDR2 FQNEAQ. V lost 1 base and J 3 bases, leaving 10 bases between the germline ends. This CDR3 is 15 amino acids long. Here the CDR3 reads CASSLDQVFNQPQHF. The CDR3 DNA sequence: TGTGCCAGCAGCTTAGATCAGGTTTTCAATCAGCCCCAGCATTTT.

In DNA form, the CDR3 reads TGTGCCAGCAGCTTCCAGGGGGCCTGGGTCACTGAAGCTTTCTTT. It yields the protein CASSFQGAWVTEAFF. The chain recombines TRBV11-2 with TRBJ1-1; 8 positions agree with TRBD1. The CDR3 is 15 residues long. V was clipped by 3 bases and J by 4 bases; unmatched bases: 7. In germline, CDR1 is SGHAT, CDR2 FQNNGV.

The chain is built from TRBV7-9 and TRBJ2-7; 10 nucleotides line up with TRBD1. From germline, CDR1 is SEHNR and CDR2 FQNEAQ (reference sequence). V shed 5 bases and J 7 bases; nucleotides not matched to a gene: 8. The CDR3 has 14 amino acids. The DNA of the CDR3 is TGTGCCAGCAGCCCCGGGACAGGGGTGCGAGAGCAGTACTTC. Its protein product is CASSPGTGVREQYF.

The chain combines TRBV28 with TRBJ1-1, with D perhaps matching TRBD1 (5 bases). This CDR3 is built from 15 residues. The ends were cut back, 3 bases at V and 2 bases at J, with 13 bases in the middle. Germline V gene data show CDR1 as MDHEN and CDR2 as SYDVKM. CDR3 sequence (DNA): TGTGCCAGCAGTTTGGGCGGGACGGCTAACACTGAAGCTTTCTTT. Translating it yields CASSLGGTANTEAFF.

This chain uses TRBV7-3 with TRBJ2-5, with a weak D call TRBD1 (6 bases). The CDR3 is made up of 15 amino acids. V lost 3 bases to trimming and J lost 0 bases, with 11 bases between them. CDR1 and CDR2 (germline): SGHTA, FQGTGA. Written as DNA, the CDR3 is TGTGCCAGCAGCTTCATCCGGACAGACCAAGAGACCCAGTACTTC. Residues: CASSFIRTDQETQYF. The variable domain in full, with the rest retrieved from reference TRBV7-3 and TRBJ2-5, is GAGVSQTPSNKVTEKGKYVELRCDPISGHTALYWYRQSLGQGPEFLIYFQGTGAADDSGLPNDRFFAVRPEGSVSTLKIQRTERGDSAVYLCASSFIRTDQETQYFGPGTRLLVL.

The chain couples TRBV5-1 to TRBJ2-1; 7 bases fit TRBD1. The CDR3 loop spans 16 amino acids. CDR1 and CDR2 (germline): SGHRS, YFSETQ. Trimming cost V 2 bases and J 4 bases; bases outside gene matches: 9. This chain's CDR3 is CASSFEPGQFYNEQFF. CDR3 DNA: TGCGCCAGCAGCTTTGAACCGGGACAGTTTTACAATGAGCAGTTCTTC.

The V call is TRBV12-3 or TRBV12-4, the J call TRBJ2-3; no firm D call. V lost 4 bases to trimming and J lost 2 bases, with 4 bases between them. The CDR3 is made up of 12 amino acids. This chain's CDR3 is CASSSLTDTQYF. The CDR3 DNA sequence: TGTGCCAGCAGTTCCCTCACAGATACGCAGTATTTT.

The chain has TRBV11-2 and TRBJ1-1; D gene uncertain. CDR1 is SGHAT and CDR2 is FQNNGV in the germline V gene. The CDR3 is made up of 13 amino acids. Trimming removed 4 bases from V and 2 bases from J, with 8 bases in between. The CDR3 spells CASSWTGNTEAFF. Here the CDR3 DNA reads TGTGCCAGCAGCTGGACGGGAAACACTGAAGCTTTCTTT.